The subject of this entry is one TCR beta chain. Which antigen it targets is not known. The sample holds no much larger clone one base away, and base qualities are not on file. TCRbeta CDR3 regions were amplified from genomic DNA using the immunoSEQ Assay, a bias-controlled multiplex PCR. The authors processed their data as follows. The number of nucleated cells in each sample was estimated from the amplification of reference gene primers within the assay. To quantify the absolute abundance of each unique TCRbeta CDR3 rearrangement, sequence reads were collapsed and filtered. For each sample, productive Simpson clonality was calculated by taking the square root of Simpson's diversity index across productive rearrangements. TCRdb holds this immuneACCESS table with in-frame rearrangements only. Some clones are missing; in checked studies, unresolved V genes explain under half, and the rest has no known cause. V, J and clone size were drawn from that table, and D and trimming were deduced from the DNA. Recorded for this sample are 390,000 or so clones; roughly 89% of them occurred a single time. The ten most abundant clones make up 5% to 8.5% of the sample.

Deletion took 3 bases off V and 0 bases off J, with a span of 16 bases between the germline ends. Reading from cysteine to phenylalanine, the CDR3 counts 17 amino acids. The retained sequence is limited to the CDR3, 51 bases, with the frame set at the first base. Per the germline V gene (reference sequence), SGHNT is the CDR1 and YYREEE is the CDR2. Collaborating institutions collected whole blood in K2EDTA tubes following their own protocols. For TCRbeta analysis, collaborators shipped samples in one of three forms: frozen whole blood, isolated PBMCs, or DNA extracted from either of those sample types. The sample belongs to a study of blood T cell repertoires in COVID-19 (TCRdb year 2020). The study in broad terms: Samples covering the acute and convalescent phases of COVID-19 were provided by collaborators in the United States, Italy and Spain. Deeply sampled blood TCRbeta repertoires from subjects exposed to, actively infected with, or recovered from COVID-19 were included in the dataset. The repertoires were made available in a free public database intended to serve as a resource for research on the immune response to SARS-CoV-2. Where available, HLA class I and class II types were taken from metadata supplied by the sample provider and were not determined by assay-based typing. The samples were drawn from the first 160 participants of the ongoing ImmuneRACE study and from 1,200 or so subjects provided by 6 global collaborators. The sample metadata nearly always contained a de-identified subject ID, COVID-19 status, age in years and sex. The material from the prospective study consisted of cDNA or gDNA derived from T cells, B-cell-depleted T cells, or PBMCs. Study-level results and caveats: Clinical and demographic metadata were provided uncurated, with the amount varying by source and participant.

The V and J segments used are TRBV5-4 and TRBJ2-1, with TRBD1 as a weak D call on 6 bases. The specimen sequenced was peripheral blood. This receptor was taken from a man aged 18 to 29 with active or convalescent COVID-19. The CDR3 region reads CASSSYRVLGSYNEQFF. The sequenced DNA: TGTGCCAGCAGCTCGTACAGGGTATTGGGCTCCTACAATGAGCAGTTCTTC.